This T cell receptor (beta chain) derives from a study of T cell repertoires in cytomegalovirus infection. On the study more broadly: Based on public TCR beta signatures, there were indications of CMV infection and of a matching HLA type.

This clonotype showed up just a few times. Antigen unknown. Using its own MiXCR run on the reads, TCRdb lists one record per CDR3 protein. Of about 130,000 distinct CDR3 sequences listed, more than 20% are singletons. The specimen sequenced was PBMCs, sequenced either directly or after in vitro stimulation (not recorded which). The receptor's source is a human donor in good health (CMV status not recorded). Some clones in this sample may be carry-over from other donors' samples.

The CDR3 is CASQSEPRGGYTF. CDR3 bases: TGTGCCAGTCAATCGGAGCCCCGGGGTGGCTACACCTTC. The chain links TRBV19 to TRBJ1-2; no clear D gene. Germline V lookup: CDR1 LNHDA, CDR2 SQIVND (reference sequence). The CDR3 has 13 residues. Trimming removed 8 bases at V and 7 bases at J, with 17 bases between.